This T cell receptor (beta chain) was retrieved from a study of blood T cells in healthy people across ages. Trimming removed 3 bases from V and 3 bases from J; junction bases left unmatched: 5. CDR1 and CDR2 (germline): SGHAT, FQNNGV. This CDR3 has 15 residues. The use of a sample-barcoded 5' primer and a J-beta primer mix characterized a second PCR of about 7 to 12 cycles. Unique molecular identifiers of 12 random nucleotides labeled each cDNA. TCRdb reprocessed the 5' RACE reads via MiXCR and lists one record per CDR3 protein. The data contain 650,000 to 950,000 distinct CDR3 sequences, under 45% of them singletons. Each individual donor underwent a draw of about 9.1 milliliters of peripheral blood.

The sequence was obtained from a man between 60 and 70 years old in good health. V and J are TRBV11-2 and TRBJ2-1; 7 bases agree with TRBD2. The sequenced sample was blood. This CDR3 is CASSFVAGNYNEQFF. In DNA form, the CDR3 reads TGTGCCAGCAGCTTCGTAGCGGGTAACTACAATGAGCAGTTCTTC.